The 5 T cell receptor beta chains below all came from one sample that was sequenced in a study of OX40 agonist ivuxolimab in advanced cancers. Sequenced by immunoSEQ multiplex PCR; TCRdb stores in-frame clones only, minus some. The sample gives about 64,000 clones, 80% of which show up once; 0.95% to 1.5% is in the top ten. This specimen was CD4+ or CD8+ T cells sorted from blood, taken in a trial of the OX40 agonist ivuxolimab. These receptors all stem from an adult with an advanced solid tumor such as melanoma, head and neck, liver or kidney cancer.

The table lists this clone with a few counts. The chain joins TRBV7-2 to TRBJ2-1, with TRBD2 matching over 7 bases. This CDR3 region has 15 residues. The V segment lost 2 bases and the J segment 10 bases; nucleotides outside the gene matches: 11. Germline V gives CDR1 SGHTA, CDR2 FQGNSA. The CDR3 region has the DNA TGTGCCAGCAGCTTAACATGGGGGGGAATTAGGGAGCAGTTCTTC. Translation gives CASSLTWGGIREQFF.

The V call is TRBV2, the J call TRBJ2-2, with D tentatively TRBD1 (6 bases). There are 15 residues in the CDR3. Germline V gene data show CDR1 as SNHLY and CDR2 as FYNNEI. Trimming took 6 bases from V and 3 from J, leaving 14 bases between them. CDR3 nucleotide sequence: TGTGCCAGCAGAGTCGACAGGACCTACACCGGGGAGCTGTTTTTT. Amino acid sequence: CASRVDRTYTGELFF.

The V and J genes are TRBV7-3 and TRBJ1-1; 7 bases match TRBD1. V was clipped by 4 bases and J by 5 bases; unmatched bases: 4. Germline CDR1 SGHTA, CDR2 FQGTGA. The CDR3 is 13 amino acids. CDR3 in DNA: TGTGCCAGCAGCTCCGGGACAGAGACTGAAGCTTTCTTT. Residues: CASSSGTETEAFF.

The rearrangement uses TRBV2 and TRBJ2-5, with TRBD1 matching over 7 bases. Germline lookup yields CDR1 SNHLY and CDR2 FYNNEI. The CDR3 covers 14 residues. J lost 1 base, V lost 1 base, and 0 bases had no gene match. CDR3 residues: CASSEGTGQETQYF. CDR3 nucleotides: TGTGCCAGCAGTGAAGGGACAGGCCAAGAGACCCAGTACTTC. Full variable domain (missing parts from reference TRBV2 and TRBJ2-5): EPEVTQTPSHQVTQMGQEVILRCVPISNHLYFYWYRQILGQKVEFLVSFYNNEISEKSEIFDDQFSVERPDGSNFTLKIRSTKLEDSAMYFCASSEGTGQETQYFGPGTRLLVL.

This clone was found a few times. CDR3 sequence: CAWSVTGGYTF. CDR3 DNA sequence: TGTGCCTGGAGTGTAACCGGTGGCTACACCTTC. This sequence joins TRBV30 and TRBJ1-2; D call uncertain. With 0 bases removed from V and 7 bases from J, the gap between germline ends came to 6 bases. Germline CDR1 reads GTSNPN; CDR2 reads SVGIG (reference sequence). The CDR3 loop spans 11 amino acids.